The entry that follows covers one T cell receptor (beta chain) sequence. This clone was detected only a few times. No cognate antigen has been identified for it. No per-base quality is available; no much larger clone lies one base away. This entry is derived from a study of blood T cell repertoires in COVID-19 (dated by TCRdb to 2020 to 2021). Some background on the complete study: Samples from collaborators originated in the United States, Italy and Spain and spanned both the acute and convalescent phases of COVID-19. Subjects who had been exposed to COVID-19, were actively infected with it, or had recovered from it provided the deeply sampled blood TCRbeta repertoires that made up the dataset. A freely available public database, intended as a resource for researchers studying the immune response to SARS-CoV-2, is where the repertoires were released. Sample metadata almost always included a de-identified subject ID, COVID-19 status, age in years and sex. The material from the prospective study consisted of cDNA or gDNA derived from T cells, B-cell-depleted T cells, or PBMCs. Where available, HLA class I and class II types were obtained from metadata supplied by the sample provider rather than from assay-based typing. Samples were obtained from the ongoing ImmuneRACE study (first 160 participants) and from about 1,300 subjects provided by 6 global collaborators. Study-level results and caveats: The amount of clinical and demographic metadata varied by source and participant and was provided uncurated.

The immunoSEQ Assay, a bias-controlled multiplex PCR, was used to amplify TCRbeta CDR3 regions from genomic DNA. Per the authors' processing: Nucleated cell counts per sample were estimated from amplification of reference gene primers within the assay. To quantify the absolute abundance of each unique TCRbeta CDR3 rearrangement, sequence reads were collapsed and filtered. Productive Simpson clonality was computed per sample as the square root of Simpson's diversity index over productive rearrangements. TCRdb took this table from immuneACCESS and kept in-frame rearrangements with V and J called. Such tables lack part of the clones; where checked against another copy, unresolved V genes explain under half of the gap, and the rest is unexplained. From that table come the V and J calls and clone size; the DNA was used to work out D and trimming. Present in this sample are some 99,000 clones, around 82% of which were seen just once. The ten largest account for less than 5% of the sample.

Whole blood was collected in K2EDTA tubes by collaborating institutions according to the institutions' own protocols. For TCRbeta analysis, collaborators shipped samples in one of three forms: frozen whole blood, isolated PBMCs, or DNA extracted from either of those sample types. Its CDR3 holds 15 amino acids, cysteine through phenylalanine. Of all the DNA, just the CDR3 is kept, 45 bases in frame from base 1. V loses 0 bases of germline sequence and J loses 7 bases, and the interval between the two ends is 16 bases. The germline V gene (reference sequence) specifies LGHDT as CDR1 and YNNKEL as CDR2.

The source is a human donor in a cohort sampled during active or convalescent COVID-19. The receptor chain draws on TRBV3-1 (or the pseudogene TRBV3-2) and TRBJ2-7, and the D gene may be TRBD2, 5 bases matching. The source material was peripheral blood. The nucleotide sequence is given as TGTGCCAGCAGCCAAGAGGGAGAGGAGGCTGGGGAGCAGTACTTC. The translation is CASSQEGEEAGEQYF.